The clone carrying this T cell receptor beta chain appeared many times. The data belong to a study of T cell repertoires in cytomegalovirus infection. TCRdb analysed the reads with MiXCR anew, one entry per CDR3 protein. The profile shows about 740,000 distinct CDR3 sequences, 35% of them singletons. This TCR was recovered from a human donor in good health (CMV status not recorded). Some clones in this sample may be carry-over from other donors' samples. What was sequenced was PBMCs.

DNA for the CDR3: TGTGCCAGCAGTTTAAGCCGCGGCTACAATGAGCAGTTCTTC. Amino acids: CASSLSRGYNEQFF. The rearrangement links TRBV12-3 or TRBV12-4 to TRBJ2-1; the D is unclear. V was clipped by 2 bases and J by 3 bases, with 8 bases between them. This CDR3 region has 14 residues.